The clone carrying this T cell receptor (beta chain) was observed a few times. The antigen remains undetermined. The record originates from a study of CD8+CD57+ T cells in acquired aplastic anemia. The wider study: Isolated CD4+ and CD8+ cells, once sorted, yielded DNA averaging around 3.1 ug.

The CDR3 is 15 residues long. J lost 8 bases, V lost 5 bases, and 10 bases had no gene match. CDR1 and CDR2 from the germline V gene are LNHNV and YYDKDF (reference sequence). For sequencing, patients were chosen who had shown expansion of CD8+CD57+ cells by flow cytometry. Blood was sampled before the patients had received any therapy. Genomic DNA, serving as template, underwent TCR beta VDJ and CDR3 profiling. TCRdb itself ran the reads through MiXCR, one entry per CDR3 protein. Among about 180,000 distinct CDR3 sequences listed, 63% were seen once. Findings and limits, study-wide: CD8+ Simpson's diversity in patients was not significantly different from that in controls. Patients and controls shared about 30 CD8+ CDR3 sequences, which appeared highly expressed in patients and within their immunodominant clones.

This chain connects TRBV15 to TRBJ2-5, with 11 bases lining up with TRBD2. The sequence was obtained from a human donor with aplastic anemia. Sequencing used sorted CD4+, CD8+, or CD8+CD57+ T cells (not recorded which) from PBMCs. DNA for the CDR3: TGTGCCACCAGCGGGGGGGGACTAGCGGCTGAAACCCAGTACTTC. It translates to CATSGGGLAAETQYF.